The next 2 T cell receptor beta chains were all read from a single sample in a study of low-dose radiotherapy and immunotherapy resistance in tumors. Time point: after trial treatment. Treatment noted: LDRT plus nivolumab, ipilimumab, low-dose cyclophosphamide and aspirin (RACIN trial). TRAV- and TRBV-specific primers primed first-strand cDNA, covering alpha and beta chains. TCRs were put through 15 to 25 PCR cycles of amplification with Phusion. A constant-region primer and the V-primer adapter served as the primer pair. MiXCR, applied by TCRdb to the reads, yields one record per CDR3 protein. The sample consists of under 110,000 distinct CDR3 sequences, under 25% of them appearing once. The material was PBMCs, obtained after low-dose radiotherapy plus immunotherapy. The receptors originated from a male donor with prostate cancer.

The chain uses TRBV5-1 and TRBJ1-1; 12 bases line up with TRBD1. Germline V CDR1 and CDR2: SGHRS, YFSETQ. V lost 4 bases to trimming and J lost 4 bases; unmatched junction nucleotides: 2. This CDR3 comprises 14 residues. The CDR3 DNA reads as TGCGCCAGCAGCCGGGACAGGGGGCGCACTGAAGCTTTCTTT. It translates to CASSRDRGRTEAFF.

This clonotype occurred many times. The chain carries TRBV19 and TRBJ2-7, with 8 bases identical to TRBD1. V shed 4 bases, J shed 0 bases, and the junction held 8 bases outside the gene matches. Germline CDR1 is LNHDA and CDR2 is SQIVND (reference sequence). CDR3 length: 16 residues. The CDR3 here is CASSKSSRGPSYEQYF. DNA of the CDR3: TGTGCCAGTAGTAAATCATCCAGGGGGCCCTCCTACGAGCAGTACTTC.